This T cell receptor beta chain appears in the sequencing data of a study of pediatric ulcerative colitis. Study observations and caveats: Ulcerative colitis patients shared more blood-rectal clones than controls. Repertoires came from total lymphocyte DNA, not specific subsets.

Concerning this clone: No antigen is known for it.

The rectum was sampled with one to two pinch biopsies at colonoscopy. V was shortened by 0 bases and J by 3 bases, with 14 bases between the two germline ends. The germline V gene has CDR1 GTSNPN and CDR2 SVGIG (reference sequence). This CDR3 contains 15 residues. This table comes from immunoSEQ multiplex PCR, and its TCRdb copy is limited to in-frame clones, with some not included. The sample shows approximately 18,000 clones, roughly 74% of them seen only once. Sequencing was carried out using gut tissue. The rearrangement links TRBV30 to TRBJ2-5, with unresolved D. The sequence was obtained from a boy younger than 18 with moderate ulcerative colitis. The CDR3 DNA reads TGTGCCTGGAGTGTACAGCGAGGTCAGAAAGAGACCCAGTACTTC. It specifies CAWSVQRGQKETQYF.